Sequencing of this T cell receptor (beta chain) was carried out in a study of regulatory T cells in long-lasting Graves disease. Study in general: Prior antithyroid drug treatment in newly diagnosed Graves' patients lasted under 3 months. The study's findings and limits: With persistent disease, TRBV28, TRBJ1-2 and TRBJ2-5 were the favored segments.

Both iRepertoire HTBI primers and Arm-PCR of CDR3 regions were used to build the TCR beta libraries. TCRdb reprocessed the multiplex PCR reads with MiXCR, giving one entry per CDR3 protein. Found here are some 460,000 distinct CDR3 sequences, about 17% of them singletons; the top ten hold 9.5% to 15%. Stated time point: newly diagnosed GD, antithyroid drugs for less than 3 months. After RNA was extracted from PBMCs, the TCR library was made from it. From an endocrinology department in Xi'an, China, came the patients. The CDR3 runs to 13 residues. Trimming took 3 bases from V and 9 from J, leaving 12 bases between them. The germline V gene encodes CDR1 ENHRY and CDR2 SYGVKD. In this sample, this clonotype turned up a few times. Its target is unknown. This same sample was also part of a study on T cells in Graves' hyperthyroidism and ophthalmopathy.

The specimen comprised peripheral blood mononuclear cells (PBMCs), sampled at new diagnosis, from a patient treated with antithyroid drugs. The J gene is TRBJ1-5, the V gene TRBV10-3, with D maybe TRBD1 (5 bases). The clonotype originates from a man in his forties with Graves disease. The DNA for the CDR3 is TGTGCCATCAGTGATTTGGGGGGTATGCCCCAGCATTTT. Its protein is CAISDLGGMPQHF.